This T cell receptor (beta chain) derives from a study of OX40 agonist ivuxolimab in advanced cancers. Findings of the study overall: Among the lowest peripheral clonal expansion occurred in 0.1-3.0 mg/kg partial responders.

Patients were ineligible given autoimmune disease history or systemic immunosuppression. Trimming cost V 5 bases and J 0 bases; bases outside gene matches: 7. CDR1 is SGHVS, CDR2 FQNEAQ, per germline. The CDR3 spans 17 residues. Repertoires were generated with immunoSEQ multiplex PCR, while TCRdb's copy carries only in-frame clones and drops some. The sample has tens of thousands of clones, 84% seen once. This clone turned up a few times. Antigen specificity is unknown. This sample comprised CD4+ or CD8+ T cells sorted from blood, obtained in a trial of the OX40 agonist ivuxolimab. This chain joins TRBV7-8 and TRBJ2-1; TRBD2 matches 10 bases. The source is an adult with an advanced solid tumor such as melanoma, head and neck, liver or kidney cancer. CDR3 loop: CASSAPSGGVSYNEQFF. The CDR3 DNA reads as TGTGCCAGCAGCGCCCCTAGCGGGGGTGTCTCCTACAATGAGCAGTTCTTC.